This T cell receptor beta chain was recorded in a study of blood T cell repertoires in COVID-19. Notes on this clone: The sample contains more than one DNA sequence encoding this CDR3.

Germline CDR1 KGHSH, CDR2 LQKENI. CDR3 length: 16 amino acids. The V and J ends lost 0 bases and 1 base, in that order; junction bases with no gene match: 1. Under the authors' procedure: Estimated nucleated cell counts came from reference gene primer amplification. Profiling relied on immunoSEQ multiplex PCR, and the TCRdb table lists in-frame clones only, not all of them. V, J and clone size are those of that table, while D and trimming were read from the DNA. The sample consists of under 200,000 clones, 70% to 85% of them appearing once. J is TRBJ2-3 and V is TRBV18, with TRBD2 identical over 10 bases. This sequence originates from a woman aged 60-75 years with acute COVID-19. The sequenced sample was PBMCs or T cells enriched from blood (not recorded which). CDR3 coding DNA: TGTGCCAGCTCACCACCCGGACTAGCGGGCACAGATACGCAGTATTTT. The encoded protein is CASSPPGLAGTDTQYF.